This T cell receptor (beta chain) was obtained from a study of shared clonotypes between healthy human individuals. Broader study findings: Unshared clonotypes carried lower generation probabilities than those common to all four donors. Clonotype sharing among the donors was expected to vary with sequencing depth.

For this clone: Its matching antigen is unknown.

The CDR3 consists of 16 residues. From germline, CDR1 is LNHDA and CDR2 SQIVND (reference sequence). With 5 bases clipped from V and 5 bases from J, the junction kept 8 bases outside the gene matches. TCRdb keeps only in-frame clones here, not all; method: immunoSEQ multiplex PCR. The sample records 650,000 to 750,000 clones, about three quarters being singletons. J is TRBJ2-1 and V is TRBV19; 11 nucleotides agree with TRBD2. Sequenced sample: memory CD4+ T cells sorted from blood. Subset indicated: CD45RA-negative fraction. This receptor was identified in a woman aged 30 to 39 in good health. This CDR3 is CASSPPGSGRDNEQFF. The CDR3 DNA reads as TGTGCCAGTAGTCCCCCTGGTAGCGGGAGGGACAATGAGCAGTTCTTC.